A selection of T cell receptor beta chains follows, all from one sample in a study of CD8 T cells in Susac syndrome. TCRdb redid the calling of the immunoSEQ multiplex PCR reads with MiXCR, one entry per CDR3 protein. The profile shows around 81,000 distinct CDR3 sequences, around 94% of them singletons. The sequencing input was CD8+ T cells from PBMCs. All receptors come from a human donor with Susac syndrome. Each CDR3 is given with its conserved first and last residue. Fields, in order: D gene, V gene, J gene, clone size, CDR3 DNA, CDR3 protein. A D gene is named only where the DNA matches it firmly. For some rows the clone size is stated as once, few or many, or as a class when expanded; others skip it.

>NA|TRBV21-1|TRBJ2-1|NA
TGTGCCAGCAGGGACGGAAATCAGTGCAATGAGCAGTTCTTC
CASRDGNQCNEQFF
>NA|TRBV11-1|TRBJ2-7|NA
TGTGCCAGCAGCCGTCGGGGACTTACTATTTACGAGCAGTACTTC
CASSRRGLTIYEQYF
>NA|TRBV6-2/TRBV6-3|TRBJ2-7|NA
TGTGCCAGCAGTTACTCTGGAGGGCAAGTTGACGAGCAGTACTTC
CASSYSGGQVDEQYF
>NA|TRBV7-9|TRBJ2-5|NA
TGTGCCAGCCGAACTGTAGGGGGAGAGACCCAGTACTTC
CASRTVGGETQYF
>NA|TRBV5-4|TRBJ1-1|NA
TGTGCCAGCAGCTTGAGCACCACTGAGGCTTTCTTT
CASSLSTTEAFF
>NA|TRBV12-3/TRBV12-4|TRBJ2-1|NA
TGTGCCAGCACCCTAACCGGGGACAATGAGCAGTTCTTC
CASTLTGDNEQFF
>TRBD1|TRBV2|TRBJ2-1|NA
TGTGCCAGCAGTGAACGGGACAGGGTTGATTCCTACAATGAGCAGTTCTTC
CASSERDRVDSYNEQFF
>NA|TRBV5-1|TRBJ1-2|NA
TGCGCCAGCAGCTTGGACGGTGGCTACACCTTC
CASSLDGGYTF
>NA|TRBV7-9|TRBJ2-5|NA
TGTGCCAGCAGCTTTTTGCCCGGAGAGACCCAGTACTTC
CASSFLPGETQYF
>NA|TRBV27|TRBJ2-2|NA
TGTGCCAGCAGTTTATCGCAGGGGGGAAACACCGGGGAGCTGTTTTTT
CASSLSQGGNTGELFF
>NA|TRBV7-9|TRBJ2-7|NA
TGTGCCAGCAGCTTATTCGACGAGCAGTACTTC
CASSLFDEQYF
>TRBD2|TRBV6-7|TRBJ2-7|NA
TGTGCCAGCAGTTCCACGACTAGCTTTCACGAGCAGTACTTC
CASSSTTSFHEQYF
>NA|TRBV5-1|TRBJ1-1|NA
TGCGCCAGCAGCTTGGGGACTGAAGTTTTCTTT
CASSLGTEVFF
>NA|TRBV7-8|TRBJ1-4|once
TGTGCCAGCAGCCGAGACGCAACTAATGAAAAACTGTTTTTT
CASSRDATNEKLFF
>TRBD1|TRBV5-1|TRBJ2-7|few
TGCGCCAGTCGACCGAGGGACAGCCACTACGAGCAGTACTTC
CASRPRDSHYEQYF
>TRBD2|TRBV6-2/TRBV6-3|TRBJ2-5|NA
TGTGCCAGCAGGGACGGGACTAGCGGAGGGTACCAAGAGACCCAGTACTTC
CASRDGTSGGYQETQYF
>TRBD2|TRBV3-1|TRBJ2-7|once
TGTGCCAGCAGCCGAACTAGCGGGGTTAACTACGAGCAGTACTTC
CASSRTSGVNYEQYF
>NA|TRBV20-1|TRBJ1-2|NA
TGCAGTGCTAGACCCCCACAGGGAGGCGATGGCTACACCTTC
CSARPPQGGDGYTF
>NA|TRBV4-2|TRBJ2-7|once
TGTGCCAGCAGCCAAGATCCAGGGGGGGCGTGGGAGCAGTACTTC
CASSQDPGGAWEQYF
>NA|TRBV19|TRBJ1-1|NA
TGTGCCAGTAGTGCGCGGGGGCTAGATAACACTGAAGCTTTCTTT
CASSARGLDNTEAFF
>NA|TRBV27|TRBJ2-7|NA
TGTGCCAGCAGTTCTCGATTGGGCCGAATTTCCTACGAGCAGTACTTC
CASSSRLGRISYEQYF
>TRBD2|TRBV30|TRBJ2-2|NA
TGTGCCTGGAGTCCGACTAGCGTCGCCGGGGAGCTGTTTTTT
CAWSPTSVAGELFF
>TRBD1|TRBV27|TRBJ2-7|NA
TGTGCCAGCAGTGACCGACAGGGGGACGACGAGCAGTACTTC
CASSDRQGDDEQYF
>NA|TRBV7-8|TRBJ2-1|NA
TGTGCCAGCAGTGAAATGGTGAATGAGCAGTTCTTC
CASSEMVNEQFF
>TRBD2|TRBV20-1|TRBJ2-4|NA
TGCAGTGCTAGAGCCGGGCGGGAGTTAAACATTCAGTACTTC
CSARAGRELNIQYF
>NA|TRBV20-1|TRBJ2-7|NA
TGCAGTGCTAGAGAGACAGGCTACGAGCAGTACTTC
CSARETGYEQYF
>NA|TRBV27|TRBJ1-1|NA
TGTGCCAGCAAAAGGCCTGGCACTGAAGCTTTCTTT
CASKRPGTEAFF
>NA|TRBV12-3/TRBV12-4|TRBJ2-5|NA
TGTGCCAGCAGTTTAGCGGCTTTCCAAGAGACCCAGTACTTC
CASSLAAFQETQYF
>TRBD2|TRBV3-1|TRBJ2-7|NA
TGTGCCAGCAGCCATGGACTAGCGGGAAGCTACGAGCAGTACTTC
CASSHGLAGSYEQYF
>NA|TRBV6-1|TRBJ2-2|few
TGTGCCAGCAGGGTCGCGAACACCGGGGAGCTGTTTTTT
CASRVANTGELFF
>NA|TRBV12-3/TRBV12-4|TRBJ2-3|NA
TGTGCCAGCAGCCTTAGCGAGCGAGGGGATACGCAGTATTTT
CASSLSERGDTQYF
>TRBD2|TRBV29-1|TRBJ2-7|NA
TGCAGCGTAGAGGTAGCGGGTGAGCAGTACTTC
CSVEVAGEQYF
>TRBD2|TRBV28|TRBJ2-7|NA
TGTGCCAGCAGTTCCGCCGGGACTAGAGTCTACGAGCAGTACTTC
CASSSAGTRVYEQYF
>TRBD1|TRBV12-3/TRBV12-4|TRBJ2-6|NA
TGTGCCAGCAGTGGGGGACAGACCTCTGGGGCCAACGTCCTGACTTTC
CASSGGQTSGANVLTF
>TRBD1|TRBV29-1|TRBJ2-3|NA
TGCAGCTTTGGACAGGGATCGGTCGATACGCAGTATTTT
CSFGQGSVDTQYF
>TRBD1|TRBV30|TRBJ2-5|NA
TGTGCCTGGAGCGGGACAGGGGAAGAGACCCAGTACTTC
CAWSGTGEETQYF
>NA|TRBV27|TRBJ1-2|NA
TGTGCCAGCAGTTTACGGTCCGGGATATTCCTTTATGGCTACACCTTC
CASSLRSGIFLYGYTF
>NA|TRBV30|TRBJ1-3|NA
TGTGCCTGGGGGGACGGGAGCTCTGGAAACACCATATATTTT
CAWGDGSSGNTIYF
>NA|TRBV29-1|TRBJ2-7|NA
TGCAGCGTTGTTTCCTACGAGCAGTACTTC
CSVVSYEQYF
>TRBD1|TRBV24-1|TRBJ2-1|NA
TGTGCCACCAGACAGGGGGGAAATGAGCAGTTCTTC
CATRQGGNEQFF
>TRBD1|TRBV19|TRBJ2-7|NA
TGTGCCAGTAGGACGACGGACAGGCCCTACGAGCAGTACTTC
CASRTTDRPYEQYF
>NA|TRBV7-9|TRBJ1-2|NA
TGTGCCAGCAGCCGCTCGAAGGAGGGCTACACCTTC
CASSRSKEGYTF
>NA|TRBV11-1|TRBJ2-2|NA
TGTGCCAGCAGCTTAGTGGAGCTCGGGGAGCTGTTTTTT
CASSLVELGELFF
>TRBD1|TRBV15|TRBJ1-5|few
TGTGCCACGGGACAGGGGCGTAGCCCCCAGCATTTT
CATGQGRSPQHF
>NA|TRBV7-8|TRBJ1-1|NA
TGTGCCAGCAGTTCTATGAACACTGAAGCTTTCTTT
CASSSMNTEAFF
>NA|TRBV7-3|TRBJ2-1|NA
TGTGCCAGCAGCCTCATCGGGGCACCGGTCAATGAGCAGTTCTTC
CASSLIGAPVNEQFF
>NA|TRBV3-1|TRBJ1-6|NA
TGTGCCAGCAGCCCCGGGACTTACGGGCCCCTCCACTTT
CASSPGTYGPLHF
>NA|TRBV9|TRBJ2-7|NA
TGTGCCAGCAGCCTTGAACAGACCAGCTACGAGCAGTACTTC
CASSLEQTSYEQYF
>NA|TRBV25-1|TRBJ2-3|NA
TGTGCCAGCAGTGAATGGGGAAGTGGAACAGATACGCAGTATTTT
CASSEWGSGTDTQYF
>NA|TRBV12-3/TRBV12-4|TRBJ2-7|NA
TGTGCCAGCACCCCGGGCCTGTCATTCTACGAGCAGTACTTC
CASTPGLSFYEQYF
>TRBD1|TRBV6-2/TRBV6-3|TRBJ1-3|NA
TGTGCCAGCGGCCTCGACAGGGAACGGGTCGGAAACACCATATATTTT
CASGLDRERVGNTIYF
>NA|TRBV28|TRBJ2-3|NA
TGTGCCAGCAGTTATGGGGATTTCTCCCCCGGAGACACAGATACGCAGTATTTT
CASSYGDFSPGDTDTQYF
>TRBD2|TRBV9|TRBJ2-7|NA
TGTGCCAGCAGCGTAGGTGGTGGTGGAGCGGGGTACACCTACGAGCAGTACTTC
CASSVGGGGAGYTYEQYF
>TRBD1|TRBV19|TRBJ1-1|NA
TGTGCCAGTAGTGCGTCGACAGGGGCGTCCACTGAAGCTTTCTTT
CASSASTGASTEAFF
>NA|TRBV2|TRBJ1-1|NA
TGTGCCAGCAGTAAACCGGGGCCCCTCGAGGCTTTCTTT
CASSKPGPLEAFF
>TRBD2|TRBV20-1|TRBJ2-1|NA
TGCAGTGCTAGAGATATGCGGGGGGCTCTCAATGAGCAGTTCTTC
CSARDMRGALNEQFF
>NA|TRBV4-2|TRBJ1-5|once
TGTGCCAGCAGCCAAGAGGTCCAGGGTGGGAGACCCCAGCATTTT
CASSQEVQGGRPQHF
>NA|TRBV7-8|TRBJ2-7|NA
TGTGCCAGCAGGGACAGCCACTACGAGCAGTACTTC
CASRDSHYEQYF
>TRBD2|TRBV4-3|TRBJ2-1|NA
TGCGCCAGCAGCCAAGGGCGTGGCGGGAGACCCGTCAATGAGCAGTTCTTC
CASSQGRGGRPVNEQFF
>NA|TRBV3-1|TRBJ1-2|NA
TGTGCCAGCAGCCCCGCATTGGAGGGACCCTATGGCTACACCTTC
CASSPALEGPYGYTF